This is a list of T cell receptor beta chains from one sample in a study of long-term antiretroviral therapy in people with HIV. Repertoires were generated with immunoSEQ multiplex PCR, while TCRdb's copy carries only in-frame clones and drops some. The profile shows 35,000 to 40,000 clones, 80% to 90% of them singletons. Sample: unsorted PBMCs, taken 2.2 years after starting antiretroviral therapy. Every receptor here comes from a man aged 18 to 35 with HIV. Each CDR3 is given with its conserved first and last residue. A D gene is named only where the DNA matches it firmly. Clone size appears in some rows only: once, few, many, or a class for an expanded clone.

size	V	D	J	CDR3	DNA
-	TRBV9	-	TRBJ1-5	CASSQGGGAPNQPQHF	TGTGCCAGCAGCCAAGGAGGGGGGGCCCCCAATCAGCCCCAGCATTTT
-	TRBV28	-	TRBJ1-1	CASSSPAFLTEAFF	TGTGCCAGCAGTTCACCAGCATTCCTCACTGAAGCTTTCTTT
-	TRBV10-3	TRBD2	TRBJ2-7	CAISPRGLAGTRGTYEQYF	TGTGCCATCAGTCCGAGGGGACTAGCGGGGACAAGAGGTACCTACGAGCAGTACTTC
-	TRBV4-1	TRBD1	TRBJ1-4	CASSPTPGQSEKLFF	TGCGCCAGCAGCCCCACCCCGGGACAGAGTGAAAAACTGTTTTTT
-	TRBV28	-	TRBJ1-1	CASSFSSNTEAFF	TGTGCCAGCAGTTTCAGTTCAAACACTGAAGCTTTCTTT
few	TRBV2	-	TRBJ1-6	CASRLQSSSYNSPLHF	TGTGCCAGCAGACTACAGAGTAGCTCCTATAATTCACCCCTCCACTTT
-	TRBV30	-	TRBJ1-1	CAWSVGPEGTEAFF	TGTGCCTGGAGTGTGGGGCCAGAGGGGACTGAAGCTTTCTTT
-	TRBV5-5	-	TRBJ1-1	CASSFVNTEAFF	TGTGCCAGCAGCTTTGTGAACACTGAAGCTTTCTTT
once	TRBV28	-	TRBJ1-2	CASSSSSYGYTF	TGTGCCAGCAGCTCCAGCTCCTATGGCTACACCTTC
few	TRBV5-1	-	TRBJ1-2	CASSLDSRGYTF	TGCGCCAGCAGCTTGGATTCGCGGGGCTACACCTTC
-	TRBV30	-	TRBJ1-1	CAWSRELPGGAFF	TGTGCCTGGAGTCGGGAATTGCCCGGGGGAGCTTTCTTT
-	TRBV28	-	TRBJ2-3	CASSPIPGTDTQYF	TGTGCCAGCAGTCCGATCCCTGGCACAGATACGCAGTATTTT
once	TRBV7-6	TRBD1	TRBJ2-7	CASSLGDRDEQYF	TGTGCCAGCAGCTTAGGGGACAGGGACGAGCAGTACTTC
-	TRBV4-3	TRBD2	TRBJ2-1	CASSHTPIAGGLHEQFF	TGCGCCAGCAGCCATACTCCAATAGCGGGAGGCCTGCATGAGCAGTTCTTC
once	TRBV19	-	TRBJ1-2	CASSIGGSGYTF	TGTGCCAGTAGTATAGGGGGCAGTGGCTACACCTTC
-	TRBV19	TRBD2	TRBJ2-7	CASTPGLASYEQYF	TGTGCCAGTACGCCGGGACTAGCCTCCTACGAGCAGTACTTC
-	TRBV4-1	-	TRBJ2-6	CASSQELSSGANVLTF	TGCGCCAGCAGCCAAGAACTTTCCTCTGGGGCCAACGTCCTGACTTTC
-	TRBV5-1	-	TRBJ2-1	CASSYSEEGEQFF	TGCGCCAGCAGCTATTCGGAGGAAGGTGAGCAGTTCTTC
-	TRBV9	TRBD1	TRBJ1-2	CASSGDRYGYTF	TGTGCCAGCAGCGGGGACAGATATGGCTACACCTTC
-	TRBV6-4	TRBD1	TRBJ2-2	CASSPGTGGTGELFF	TGTGCCAGCAGTCCCGGGACAGGGGGAACCGGGGAGCTGTTTTTT
-	TRBV2	TRBD2	TRBJ2-7	CASSGTSGESTYEQYF	TGTGCCAGCAGTGGGACTAGCGGGGAATCAACCTACGAGCAGTACTTC
-	TRBV29-1	TRBD1	TRBJ2-7	CSAQRPGTGGHEQYF	TGCAGCGCCCAACGGCCCGGGACAGGGGGCCACGAGCAGTACTTC
-	TRBV7-6	TRBD1	TRBJ2-7	CASSLGARGSYEQYF	TGTGCCAGCAGCTTAGGGGCCAGGGGGAGCTACGAGCAGTACTTC
-	TRBV5-1	-	TRBJ2-3	CASSSGTATDTQYF	TGCGCCAGCAGCTCCGGGACTGCCACAGATACGCAGTATTTT
few	TRBV30	-	TRBJ1-6	CAWRNSPNSPLHF	TGTGCCTGGAGAAACTCTCCTAATTCACCCCTCCACTTT
-	TRBV28	-	TRBJ2-7	CASSFSRDPLRTEYEQYF	TGTGCCAGCAGTTTCTCCCGCGATCCTCTCAGGACTGAATACGAGCAGTACTTC
-	TRBV7-9	-	TRBJ2-3	CASSSKRADTQYF	TGTGCCAGCAGCTCCAAGCGGGCAGATACGCAGTATTTT
-	TRBV9	TRBD2	TRBJ2-2	CASSVGAGLAGVTGELFF	TGTGCCAGCAGCGTTGGAGCCGGGCTAGCGGGTGTAACCGGGGAGCTGTTTTTT